The sequence of this T cell receptor beta chain was determined in a study of T cell responses to AZD1222 COVID-19 vaccine. In the study overall: It was second doses at about 4 or about 12 weeks that were pooled.

Produced via immunoSEQ multiplex PCR; TCRdb's table is partial and in-frame only. The sample yields about 110,000 clones, about 93% seen once. Study-wide findings and caveats: The breadth and depth of Spike-specific TCRs increased once two AZD1222 doses had been given.

CDR3 length equals 17 residues. CDR1 is MDHEN, CDR2 SYDVKM, per germline. Unmatched junction bases numbered 6, after V lost 3 bases and J lost 4 bases. With regard to this clone: Its antigen is not identified.

The chain joins TRBV28 to TRBJ2-3; 14 nucleotides line up with TRBD2. This clonotype was sampled from an adult in good health. Sequencing was performed on peripheral blood, taken on day 0 of AZD1222 vaccination. The CDR3 protein is CASSLERLAGGPDTQYF. The CDR3 coding sequence is TGTGCCAGCAGTTTGGAGAGACTAGCGGGAGGGCCAGATACGCAGTATTTT.